This entry lists 27 T cell receptor beta chains sequenced from one sample in a study of vaccination and CD4 T cells after COVID-19. The treatment was: roughly ten-day PBMC culture with coronavirus spike peptide pools or control peptides (ViraFEST assay). Sequencing of the DNA from cultured CD4+ T cells was carried out with the Oncomine TCR Beta short-read assay. From the PCR reads, TCRdb called clonotypes with MiXCR, one entry per CDR3 protein. The sample has around 19,000 distinct CDR3 sequences; 54% are singletons. Antigens for these TCRs are unknown. Sequenced sample: CD4+ T cells from blood, cultured in vitro. The receptors were sampled from a human donor who had recovered from COVID-19.

V and J are TRBV7-6 and TRBJ2-3, with 7 nucleotides matching TRBD2. J was trimmed by 0 bases and V by 1 base; bases with no gene match: 4. In germline, CDR1 is SGHVS, CDR2 FNYEAQ. The CDR3 is made up of 16 amino acids. The CDR3 DNA reads as TGTGCCAGCAGCTTAGGGGGTAGCGGGAGCACAGATACGCAGTATTTT. Translation gives CASSLGGSGSTDTQYF.

Comments on this clonotype: No DNA is shown, since the ends of the CDR3 on it are uncertain; the CDR3 is the one TCRdb lists. The chain employs TRBV7-5 and TRBJ1-1; TRBD1 is taken as the D call from the table, unchecked against the DNA. TRBV7-5 is listed as a pseudogene. The CDR3 length equals 19 residues, ends included. The CDR3 protein is CISVPEAQGGRAPNTEAFF.

There are a few counts of this clonotype. This chain uses TRBV6-2 or TRBV6-3 with TRBJ2-6, with D unresolved. V was trimmed by 5 bases and J by 3 bases, leaving 14 bases between them. Germline CDR1 MNHEY, CDR2 SVGEGT. There are 16 residues in the CDR3. The CDR3 region has the DNA TGTGCCAGCAGTCTCGTGGGGTGGTATGGGGCCAACGTCCTGACTTTC. Protein sequence: CASSLVGWYGANVLTF.

The V and J genes are TRBV11-3 and TRBJ2-7; TRBD1 matches at 8 bases. The CDR3 is made up of 15 amino acids. Germline CDR1 SGHNT, CDR2 YENEEA. V was pared by 5 bases and J by 1 base, with 7 bases of the junction left unmatched. CDR3 in amino acids: CASSLGQGSSYEQYF. CDR3 nucleotides: TGTGCCAGCAGCCTTGGACAGGGCAGTTCCTACGAGCAGTACTTC.

This clonotype was seen a few times. The chain is built from TRBV27 and TRBJ2-7; D not resolved. Trimming removed 5 bases from V and 0 bases from J, with 11 bases in between. CDR1 and CDR2 from the germline V gene are MNHEY and SMNVEV (reference sequence). The CDR3 extends over 14 amino acids. The chain's CDR3 is CASSPSQVSYEQYF. The CDR3 coding sequence is TGTGCCAGCAGTCCAAGCCAGGTCTCCTACGAGCAGTACTTC.

The CDR3 reads CASSSQGGTEAFF. DNA of the CDR3: TGTGCCAGCTCATCACAGGGGGGCACTGAAGCTTTCTTT. The rearrangement links TRBV18 to TRBJ1-1; 8 nucleotides line up with TRBD1. Germline CDR1 KGHSH, CDR2 LQKENI. CDR3 size: 13 residues. The trim removed 5 bases at V and 4 bases at J, leaving 3 bases unmatched.

This chain connects TRBV4-1 to TRBJ2-1; D gene unclear. Germline loops: CDR1 MGHRA, CDR2 YSYEKL. V shed 1 base and J shed 7 bases, with 11 bases lying between them. This CDR3 is 14 amino acids long. CDR3 nucleotides: TGCGCCAGCAGCCAAGTGGGGTTGGGGAATGAGCAGTTCTTC. This sequence encodes CASSQVGLGNEQFF.

This clonotype showed up just a few times. The CDR3 DNA follows: TGCGCCAGCAGCTTCGGGACTAGCGGTTTGGGGGAGACCCAGTACTTC. Its protein is CASSFGTSGLGETQYF. The chain uses TRBV5-1 and TRBJ2-5, with 11 bases lining up with TRBD2. This CDR3 is 16 amino acids long. V shed 2 bases, J shed 5 bases, and the junction held 8 bases outside the gene matches. Germline assignment: CDR1 SGHRS and CDR2 YFSETQ.

The rearrangement links TRBV6-5 to TRBJ2-1, with D perhaps being TRBD1 or TRBD2 (5 bases each). Germline lookup yields CDR1 MNHEY and CDR2 SVGAGI. Deletions cut 3 bases from V and 5 bases from J, with 20 bases between. The CDR3 totals 17 residues. CDR3 coding DNA: TGTGCCAGCAGTTATCTCGACACCGGGACCCCTGACAATGAGCAGTTCTTC. Its protein product is CASSYLDTGTPDNEQFF.

This clonotype occurred a few times. The CDR3 reads CATRDRTFSNQPQHF. Here the CDR3 DNA reads TGTGCCACCAGGGACAGGACTTTTAGCAATCAGCCCCAGCATTTT. The gene calls are TRBV15 and TRBJ1-5, with TRBD1 matching over 7 bases. CDR1 LNHNV and CDR2 YYDKDF come from the germline V gene (reference sequence). The CDR3 spans 15 residues. With V trimmed by 6 bases and J by 0 bases, 5 bases remained unmatched.

The chain employs TRBV20-1 and TRBJ2-2; the match to TRBD2 covers 9 bases. Germline CDR1 and CDR2: DFQATT and SNEGSKA (reference sequence). CDR3 size: 14 residues. J was trimmed by 2 bases and V by 3 bases; bases with no gene match: 1. DNA of the CDR3: TGCAGTGCTAGGGGACTAGCTAACACCGGGGAGCTGTTTTTT. This codes for CSARGLANTGELFF.

In this sample, this clonotype turned up a few times. The chain links TRBV27 to TRBJ1-1; TRBD1 might be the D (5 bases). The germline V gene encodes CDR1 MNHEY and CDR2 SMNVEV (reference sequence). This CDR3 comprises 14 residues. V was shortened by 5 bases and J by 6 bases, with 16 bases between the two germline ends. The CDR3 loop is CASSVFQGRAEAFF. In DNA, the CDR3 is TGTGCCAGCAGTGTCTTCCAGGGTAGGGCTGAAGCTTTCTTT.

This clonotype appeared a few times. The V and J genes are TRBV7-6 and TRBJ2-2; 8 bases agree with TRBD2. The CDR3 extends over 16 amino acids. V shed 1 base and J 3 bases; nucleotides not matched to a gene: 4. Germline lookup yields CDR1 SGHVS and CDR2 FNYEAQ. The CDR3 nucleotides read TGTGCCAGCAGCTTAGTGTCTAGCGGGCACACCGGGGAGCTGTTTTTT. Translated, it gives CASSLVSSGHTGELFF.

The chain carries TRBV10-3 and TRBJ1-1; 7 nucleotides align to TRBD1. The germline gives CDR1 ENHRY, CDR2 SYGVKD. The CDR3 runs 15 residues. Losses at the gene ends were 2 bases for V and 3 bases for J; bases not matched to a gene: 6. CDR3 sequence: CAISETTGMYTEAFF. The CDR3 DNA follows: TGTGCCATCAGTGAGACGACAGGGATGTACACTGAAGCTTTCTTT.

V gene TRBV7-6 combines with J gene TRBJ1-2; D is unresolved. The V end lost 4 bases, the J end lost 6 bases, and 15 bases lay between the germline ends. Germline V gene lookup returns CDR1 SGHVS and CDR2 FNYEAQ. This CDR3 spans 14 amino acids. The CDR3: CASSSNRAGDGYTF. CDR3 nucleotide sequence: TGTGCCAGCAGCTCGAACCGGGCCGGAGATGGCTACACCTTC.

The chain carries TRBV2 and TRBJ2-2; D is ambiguous. Per the germline V gene, CDR1 is SNHLY and CDR2 is FYNNEI. V was shortened by 8 bases and J by 6 bases, with 7 bases between the two germline ends. CDR3 length: 11 amino acids. This CDR3 is CASVEAGELFF. The CDR3 DNA reads as TGTGCCAGCGTAGAGGCCGGGGAGCTGTTTTTT.

The chain couples TRBV6-1 to TRBJ2-2; D gene unclear. CDR1 MNHNS and CDR2 SASEGT come from the germline V gene. Trimming pared 6 bases from V and 3 bases from J, leaving 14 bases between. The CDR3 runs to 15 residues. The CDR3 sequence: CASRKVRIDTGELFF. CDR3 DNA sequence: TGTGCCAGCAGGAAGGTCCGGATAGACACCGGGGAGCTGTTTTTT.

This chain connects TRBV20-1 to TRBJ1-6; 9 nucleotides line up with TRBD1. This CDR3 has 17 amino acids. The germline V gene has CDR1 DFQATT and CDR2 SNEGSKA (reference sequence). V lost 5 bases, J lost 6 bases, and 14 bases stayed unmatched. The CDR3 spells CSALPGTGPVINSPLHF. The CDR3 bases are TGCAGTGCTCTTCCCGGGACAGGGCCGGTGATTAATTCACCCCTCCACTTT.

The chain couples TRBV20-1 to TRBJ2-2; D unclear. This CDR3 comprises 15 residues. The V end lost 1 base, the J end lost 5 bases, and 14 bases lay between the germline ends. The V gene's germline CDR1 is DFQATT and CDR2 SNEGSKA (reference sequence). The CDR3 loop reads CSARGHIRVTGELFF. CDR3 bases: TGCAGTGCTAGAGGGCACATAAGGGTAACCGGGGAGCTGTTTTTT.

The gene calls are TRBV11-2 and TRBJ1-2, with 7 bases that match TRBD1. The J segment lost 8 bases and the V segment lost 5 bases, leaving 8 bases of the junction unmatched. The CDR3 is 13 residues long. Germline CDR1 reads SGHAT; CDR2 reads FQNNGV. CDR3 region: CASSTDRDIGYTF. The DNA of the CDR3 is TGTGCCAGCAGCACCGACAGGGATATCGGCTACACCTTC.

The chain carries TRBV19 and TRBJ1-2, with TRBD1 identical over 8 bases. The trim removed 10 bases at V and 6 bases at J, leaving 10 bases unmatched. The CDR3 consists of 13 residues. Germline loops: CDR1 LNHDA, CDR2 SQIVND (reference sequence). CDR3: CATSPDRVDGYTF. CDR3 in DNA: TGTGCCACTTCCCCGGACAGGGTCGATGGCTACACCTTC.

In this sample, this clonotype turned up a few times. This chain links TRBV5-6 with TRBJ1-5; perhaps TRBD1 as D (5 bases). Trimming cost V 3 bases and J 1 base, with 17 bases left between them. CDR3 length: 17 residues. The germline V gene encodes CDR1 SGHDT and CDR2 YYEEEE. The CDR3 DNA sequence: TGTGCCAGCAGCTCAACTGGGGGAGGGACCAGCAATCAGCCCCAGCATTTT. Translating it yields CASSSTGGGTSNQPQHF.

In DNA, the CDR3 is TGTGCCAGCAGTCCTCGGTTTGCAGGAGGTAGCAATCAGCCCCAGCATTTT. Encoded protein: CASSPRFAGGSNQPQHF. The rearrangement uses TRBV27 and TRBJ1-5; D gene ambiguous. Per the germline V gene, CDR1 is MNHEY and CDR2 is SMNVEV (reference sequence). The CDR3 runs 17 residues. Trimming took off 5 bases at V and 0 bases at J, with 17 bases between the two ends.

The chain recombines TRBV6-5 with TRBJ2-5; no clear D gene. Germline V lookup: CDR1 MNHEY, CDR2 SVGAGI. V shed 0 bases and J shed 0 bases, with 5 bases lying between them. The CDR3 has 14 residues. This CDR3 reads CASSYSGHQETQYF. The CDR3 coding sequence is TGTGCCAGCAGTTACTCAGGACACCAAGAGACCCAGTACTTC.

The chain couples TRBV19 to TRBJ1-5; 7 positions agree with TRBD1. Per the germline V gene, CDR1 is LNHDA and CDR2 is SQIVND (reference sequence). The CDR3 contains 14 residues. The V and J ends lost 7 bases and 6 bases, in that order; junction bases with no gene match: 9. DNA for the CDR3: TGTGCCAGTACCGAGACAGGGTCAGGTCAGCCCCAGCATTTT. Its protein product is CASTETGSGQPQHF.

This clonotype was seen a handful of times. J is TRBJ1-5 and V is TRBV6-1; the D is unclear. CDR1 is MNHNS, CDR2 SASEGT, per germline. Trimming stripped 6 bases from V and 2 bases from J, with 14 bases between. The CDR3 covers 15 residues. The CDR3 bases are TGTGCCAGCAGGCAGACGGTATGGGGCAATCAGCCCCAGCATTTT. Its protein is CASRQTVWGNQPQHF.

This chain links TRBV7-2 with TRBJ2-2; TRBD1 matches at 7 bases. Trimming cost V 5 bases and J 5 bases; bases outside gene matches: 8. Per germline, CDR1 SGHTA and CDR2 FQGNSA. The length of the CDR3 is 15 residues. As DNA, the CDR3 is TGTGCCAGCAGCCCAACAGGGGTGAGGACCGGGGAGCTGTTTTTT. Amino acid sequence: CASSPTGVRTGELFF.